One sample yielded the 14 T cell receptor beta chains listed below, sequenced in a study of blood T cells in healthy people across ages. Sample-barcoded 5' priming and a J-beta primer mix drove a second PCR of 7 to 11 cycles. A single record per CDR3 protein comes from TCRdb applying MiXCR to the 5' RACE reads. There are around 800,000 distinct CDR3 sequences in the sample; around 24% occur only once, and 3% lies in the top ten. This sample also appeared in a second study, on T cells of mothers and their children.

Specimen: blood. These receptors were taken from a boy aged 5-17 years in good health.

This clonotype showed up just a few times. The rearrangement links TRBV7-2 to TRBJ2-4, with 7 bases that match TRBD1. V was pared by 11 bases and J by 2 bases, with 6 bases of the junction left unmatched. The CDR3 has 13 amino acids. Germline lookup yields CDR1 SGHTA and CDR2 FQGNSA. CDR3 sequence: CASQDRSKNIQYF. The CDR3 DNA reads TGTGCCTCCCAGGACAGGTCCAAAAACATTCAGTACTTC. The whole variable domain, filled in from reference TRBV7-2 and TRBJ2-4, reads GAGVSQSPSNKVTEKGKDVELRCDPISGHTALYWYRQSLGQGLEFLIYFQGNSAPDKSGLPSDRFSAERTGGSVSTLTIQRTQQEDSAVYLCASQDRSKNIQYFGAGTRLSVL.

The V and J genes are TRBV5-1 and TRBJ1-4, with a tentative D call TRBD1 (5 bases). V was clipped by 6 bases and J by 4 bases, with 16 bases between them. The germline V gene has CDR1 SGHRS and CDR2 YFSETQ. The length of the CDR3 is 15 residues. The DNA for the CDR3 is TGCGCCAGCAAAGGAGGCGGCGGGGGTAATGAAAAACTGTTTTTT. It codes for CASKGGGGGNEKLFF.

This clonotype appeared a single time. V usage is TRBV6-6 and J usage is TRBJ1-2; 8 positions agree with TRBD1. Germline V lookup: CDR1 MNHNY, CDR2 SVGAGI (reference sequence). This CDR3 region has 14 residues. Trimming at V came to 6 bases and at J to 8 bases, leaving 11 bases not matched to a gene. The CDR3 spells CASSDGGRGPGYTF. The CDR3 DNA sequence: TGTGCCAGCAGCGACGGAGGCAGGGGGCCAGGCTACACCTTC.

A note on this clonotype: A junction end diverges from the germline sequence, so it may reflect a read error. This rearrangement joins TRBV20-1 to TRBJ2-3, with TRBD1 identical over 9 bases. The CDR3 runs 15 residues. The germline CDR1 and CDR2 sequences are DFQATT and SNEGSKA (reference sequence). The CDR3 here is CSARRGQGLSDTRYF. CDR3 DNA: TGCAGTGCTAGAAGGGGACAGGGTCTTTCAGATACGCGGTATTTT.

This CDR3 reads CASSLRSAGQETQYF. The CDR3 nucleotides are TGCGCCAGCAGCTTGAGGTCAGCGGGGCAAGAGACCCAGTACTTC. The gene calls are TRBV5-1 and TRBJ2-5; TRBD2 matches 7 bases. CDR1 and CDR2 (germline): SGHRS, YFSETQ. This CDR3 comprises 15 residues. The V segment lost 1 base and the J segment 2 bases; nucleotides outside the gene matches: 5.

This clonotype was observed at least ten times. The V and J genes are TRBV29-1 and TRBJ1-4, with D unresolved. The CDR3 is made up of 11 amino acids. Trimming removed 4 bases from V and 8 bases from J, with 8 bases in between. Per germline, CDR1 SQVTM and CDR2 ANQGSEA. CDR3: CSVGSAEKLFF. CDR3 bases: TGCAGCGTTGGTTCGGCCGAAAAACTGTTTTTT.

The chain joins TRBV20-1 to TRBJ1-3; D is possibly TRBD1 (5 bases). This CDR3 comprises 13 residues. In germline, CDR1 is DFQATT, CDR2 SNEGSKA (reference sequence). The V and J ends lost 6 bases and 0 bases respectively, with 9 bases between them. The DNA of the CDR3 is TGCAGTGCGGGACCGTTCTCTGGAAACACCATATATTTT. Translating it yields CSAGPFSGNTIYF.

The chain links TRBV5-5 to TRBJ1-1, with D perhaps matching TRBD1 (6 bases). In germline, CDR1 is SGHKS, CDR2 YYEKEE (reference sequence). The CDR3 has 15 amino acids. V was trimmed by 2 bases and J by 3 bases, leaving 14 bases between them. In DNA, the CDR3 is TGTGCCAGCAGCTTTACAGGGCCCCCGGACACTGAAGCTTTCTTT. This encodes CASSFTGPPDTEAFF.

In this sample, this clonotype turned up a few times. The chain is built from TRBV30 and TRBJ2-5; D could derive from TRBD1 or TRBD2 (5 bases each). V gave up 2 bases and J gave up 11 bases, with 9 bases separating them. Germline lookup yields CDR1 GTSNPN and CDR2 SVGIG (reference sequence). The CDR3 has 10 amino acids. CDR3: CAWSQGEQYF. The CDR3 DNA reads TGTGCCTGGAGTCAAGGGGAGCAGTACTTC.

V usage is TRBV18 and J usage is TRBJ1-2; D uncertain. The V gene lost 1 base and the J gene lost 5 bases, with 8 bases spanning the gap. The CDR3 runs 13 residues. Per the germline V gene, CDR1 is KGHSH and CDR2 is LQKENI. The CDR3 nucleotides read TGTGCCAGCTCACCACGATCCCAGTATGGCTACACCTTC. It specifies CASSPRSQYGYTF.

The V gene is TRBV20-1, the J gene TRBJ1-2; D may be TRBD1 (5 bases). With 3 bases removed from V and 9 bases from J, the gap between germline ends came to 14 bases. There are 12 residues in the CDR3. CDR1 and CDR2 from the germline V gene are DFQATT and SNEGSKA (reference sequence). The chain's CDR3 is CSASQGDLRYTF. The CDR3 DNA follows: TGCAGTGCTAGTCAGGGTGATCTTCGCTACACCTTC.

There are many counts of this clonotype. The chain recombines TRBV3-1 with TRBJ2-1, with D possibly matching TRBD2 (5 bases). CDR3 size: 12 residues. CDR1 and CDR2 (germline): LGHDT, YNNKEL (reference sequence). Deletions cut 1 base from V and 8 bases from J, with 6 bases between. Here the CDR3 DNA reads TGTGCCAGCAGCCAAGGGCGGGATGAGCAGTTCTTC. Its translation is CASSQGRDEQFF.

The chain joins TRBV18 to TRBJ1-2; tentative D call: TRBD1 (5 bases). Trimming took 0 bases from V and 4 from J, leaving 15 bases between them. The CDR3 spans 16 residues. Germline V lookup: CDR1 KGHSH, CDR2 LQKENI. The CDR3 nucleotides are TGTGCCAGCTCACCACCGGACCACAGGCCGATCTATGGCTACACCTTC. Translating gives CASSPPDHRPIYGYTF.

This chain links TRBV12-3 or TRBV12-4 with TRBJ2-1, with a tentative D call TRBD2 (7 bases). The length of the CDR3 is 18 residues. Trimming removed 2 bases from V and 0 bases from J, with 17 bases in between. DNA of the CDR3: TGTGCCAGCAGTTTACCGGGTGGGGGGGCCGTCTCCTACAATGAGCAGTTCTTC. The encoded protein is CASSLPGGGAVSYNEQFF.